In its sample, the clone carrying this TCR beta chain was seen many times. Via MiXCR, TCRdb re-called the 5' RACE reads, giving one row per CDR3 protein. The sample includes fewer than 30,000 distinct CDR3 sequences, about 4.5% of them seen just once. The entry originates in a study of early T cells in non-severe SARS-CoV-2 infection. The CDR3 contains 13 residues. In germline, CDR1 is MNHNY, CDR2 SVGAGI (reference sequence). The ends were cut back, 9 bases at V and 4 bases at J, with 12 bases in the middle. The origin of this receptor is an adult who was a healthcare worker with PCR-confirmed SARS-CoV-2 infection or an uninfected control (not recorded which). The sample comprised whole blood. The V call is TRBV6-6, the J call TRBJ2-2; D remains ambiguous. The DNA of the CDR3 is TGTGCCAGTGGCCTCGTACCCACCGGGGAGCTGTTTTTT. This codes for CASGLVPTGELFF.